These 4 T cell receptor beta chains came from one sample sequenced in a study of cytomegalovirus exposure and HLA in healthy donors. Primers: 60 Vbeta forward and 13 Jbeta reverse. Profiling relied on immunoSEQ multiplex PCR, and the TCRdb table lists in-frame clones only, not all of them. The table shows about 150,000 clones, with about three quarters occurring only once. Sample: PBMCs. The origin of the receptors is a man in his forties in good health and CMV-seropositive.

Regarding this clone: Germline is not matched at one junction end, which may reflect a read error. The V call is TRBV10-3, the J call TRBJ2-6, with TRBD1 as a possible D gene (5 bases). There are 15 residues in the CDR3. From germline, CDR1 is ENHRY and CDR2 SYGVKD. CDR3 DNA: TGTGCCATCAGTGAGAATGGACCTGGGGCCAACGGCCTGACTTTC. Translation: CAISENGPGANGLTF.

This clone was seen many times. The chain links TRBV15 to TRBJ1-2; a possible D gene is TRBD1 (6 bases). The CDR3 is made up of 14 amino acids. Germline V gene sequence: CDR1 LNHNV, CDR2 YYDKDF (reference sequence). Trimming took 5 bases from V and 3 from J, leaving 13 bases between them. CDR3 nucleotides: TGTGCCACCAGCCCGCGGACAGATTACTATGGCTACACCTTC. Translation gives CATSPRTDYYGYTF.

The chain is built from TRBV5-5 and TRBJ1-2, with TRBD1 as a possible D gene (6 bases). Trimming shortened V by 0 bases and J by 4 bases, and 13 bases separated the two germline ends. In germline, CDR1 is SGHKS, CDR2 YYEKEE (reference sequence). CDR3 length: 15 residues. The CDR3 is CASSLVVQGTYGYTF. CDR3 in DNA: TGTGCCAGCAGCTTGGTTGTACAGGGTACCTATGGCTACACCTTC.

The sample holds one count of this clone. The chain carries TRBV9 and TRBJ2-3, with 11 bases that match TRBD2. Germline values: CDR1 SGDLS, CDR2 YYNGEE. CDR3 length equals 17 residues. With V trimmed by 4 bases and J by 2 bases, 9 bases remained unmatched. Here the CDR3 DNA reads TGTGCCAGCAGCCTTAAGATACTAGCGGGAGACACAGATACGCAGTATTTT. It specifies CASSLKILAGDTDTQYF.